The text below deals with one T cell receptor beta chain. The data derive from a study of OX40 agonist ivuxolimab in advanced cancers. Study-level background: The patients' treatment was ivuxolimab, an agonistic anti-OX40 (CD134) antibody. Subjects had a mean age of about 65 years, with a range of roughly 23 to 79; just over 80% were male.

Germline V gives CDR1 SGHRS, CDR2 YFSETQ. V was cut by 5 bases and J by 5 bases, with 16 bases left in between. The CDR3 has 15 amino acids. People who had autoimmune disease history or systemic immunosuppression were excluded. Drawing of blood for sampling happened at baseline, at cycle 4 day 1, and at cycle 7 day 1. The protocol was immunoSEQ multiplex PCR, while the TCRdb copy is restricted to in-frame clones and leaves out a portion. Among around 83,000 clones listed, roughly nine tenths were seen once. The receptor comes from an adult with an advanced solid tumor such as melanoma, head and neck, liver or kidney cancer. The V and J genes are TRBV5-1 and TRBJ2-2; D gene unclear. Material: CD4+ or CD8+ T cells sorted from blood, obtained in a trial of the OX40 agonist ivuxolimab. The CDR3 DNA sequence: TGCGCCAGCAGAGCCCCGGGTCTGGATACCGGGGAGCTGTTTTTT. Its translation: CASRAPGLDTGELFF.